This T cell receptor beta chain emerged from a study of identical twins. Whole-study results and caveats: With abundant cord blood beta clonotypes, insertions were fewer; memory repertoires showed no such pattern. Possibly, invariant MAIT and iNKT cells partly confounded zero-insertion analyses.

The CDR3 has 13 residues. The ends were cut back, 3 bases at V and 4 bases at J, with 10 bases in the middle. MiXCR, applied by TCRdb to the 5' RACE reads, yields one record per CDR3 protein. The sample gives hundreds of thousands of distinct CDR3 sequences, 18% of which show up once; roughly 13% is in the top ten. This clonotype showed up just a few times. Its target is not known. The same sample was also used in a study of T cells expressing NK-cell markers. This second report adds: Six or seven donors had dominant NKG2C+ clonotypes that comprised about 1.0-7.5% of their CD8+ T cells.

The sample comprised PBMCs. This TCR was sampled from a woman aged 18-29 years in good health. This chain joins TRBV12-3 or TRBV12-4 and TRBJ2-7; D is unclear. The DNA for the CDR3 is TGTGCCAGCAGTTTCGAAGTCAGTTACGAGCAGTACTTC. It codes for CASSFEVSYEQYF.